Below are 29 T cell receptor beta chains sequenced from a single sample in a study of blood T cell repertoires in COVID-19. Profiling relied on immunoSEQ multiplex PCR, and the TCRdb table lists in-frame clones only, not all of them. This repertoire shows about 220,000 clones, roughly 89% found once; its top ten account for around 2.2%. The sample comprised peripheral blood. These receptors all stem from a man aged 30 to 45 who had recovered from COVID-19.

The genes are TRBV12-3 or TRBV12-4 and TRBJ2-1; the D is unclear. This CDR3 has 12 amino acids. V was trimmed by 3 bases and J by 6 bases, leaving 6 bases between them. CDR3 sequence: CASSFGRNEQFF. CDR3 sequence (DNA): TGTGCCAGCAGTTTTGGGCGCAATGAGCAGTTCTTC.

The chain recombines TRBV5-6 with TRBJ2-7; D is possibly TRBD2 (6 bases). The CDR3 consists of 14 residues. The germline V and J ends were trimmed by 5 bases and 2 bases, with 14 bases remaining between them. Germline CDR1 is SGHDT and CDR2 is YYEEEE. The CDR3: CASRVRDLTYEQYF. CDR3 nucleotide sequence: TGTGCCAGCAGAGTCCGGGACTTAACCTACGAGCAGTACTTC.

The rearrangement links TRBV6-6 to TRBJ1-5; D may be TRBD1 (5 bases). Trimming removed 5 bases from V and 0 bases from J, with 20 bases in between. The CDR3 runs to 18 residues. CDR1 is MNHNY, CDR2 SVGAGI, per germline (reference sequence). The CDR3 loop is CASSHPFRQTYSNQPQHF. The DNA of the CDR3 is TGTGCCAGCAGTCACCCCTTTAGACAGACATATAGCAATCAGCCCCAGCATTTT.

V is TRBV6-5 and J is TRBJ2-7, with TRBD1 as a possible D gene (6 bases). The CDR3 is 12 residues long. Trimming stripped 8 bases from V and 5 bases from J, with 13 bases between. Germline V gene sequence: CDR1 MNHEY, CDR2 SVGAGI. CDR3 region: CASRQGIDEQYF. The CDR3 region has the DNA TGTGCCAGCCGGCAGGGGATAGACGAGCAGTACTTC.

The chain couples TRBV7-9 to TRBJ1-6; no reliable D call. The germline CDR1 and CDR2 sequences are SEHNR and FQNEAQ (reference sequence). The V and J ends lost 4 bases and 9 bases respectively, with 7 bases between them. This CDR3 contains 12 residues. CDR3 protein: CASSSGFSPLHF. The CDR3 DNA follows: TGTGCCAGCAGCTCAGGATTTTCACCCCTCCACTTT.

The gene calls are TRBV7-6 and TRBJ2-3, with TRBD2 matching 11 bases. V was clipped by 5 bases and J by 7 bases; unmatched bases: 8. CDR1 is SGHVS, CDR2 FNYEAQ, per germline. The CDR3 has 15 residues. CDR3 sequence: CASSLTSGGRNTQYF. In DNA, the CDR3 is TGTGCCAGCAGCCTTACTAGCGGGGGCAGGAATACGCAGTATTTT.

The chain recombines TRBV18 with TRBJ1-5; 7 bases map to TRBD1. This CDR3 comprises 16 residues. Germline V gene lookup returns CDR1 KGHSH and CDR2 LQKENI. V lost 2 bases, J lost 0 bases, and 4 bases stayed unmatched. Here the CDR3 reads CASSPWDSISNQPQHF. The CDR3 DNA sequence: TGTGCCAGCTCACCATGGGACAGTATTAGCAATCAGCCCCAGCATTTT.

V and J are TRBV2 and TRBJ1-5; a possible D gene is TRBD1 (6 bases). The V gene's germline CDR1 is SNHLY and CDR2 FYNNEI. V lost 5 bases and J 7 bases, leaving 12 bases between the germline ends. The CDR3 consists of 13 residues. The CDR3, as DNA: TGTGCCAGCAGTCGGATGGACAGACAGCCCCAGCATTTT. It codes for CASSRMDRQPQHF.

This clone was seen once. The chain links TRBV3-1 (or the pseudogene TRBV3-2) to TRBJ2-7; a weak D match, TRBD2 (5 bases). The V end was cut by 0 bases, the J end by 5 bases, with 14 bases between. The germline CDR1 and CDR2 sequences are LGHDT and YNNKEL (reference sequence). The CDR3 totals 15 residues. The CDR3: CASSQDSGSINEQYF. The CDR3 nucleotides read TGTGCCAGCAGCCAAGATAGTGGGAGTATAAACGAGCAGTACTTC.

The sample holds one count of this clone. The DNA of the CDR3 is TGTGCCAGCAGCCTGAATGACAGATCCTACGAGCAGTACTTC. As protein: CASSLNDRSYEQYF. The V gene is TRBV5-6, the J gene TRBJ2-7, with a possible D match to TRBD1 (5 bases). Germline V gene lookup returns CDR1 SGHDT and CDR2 YYEEEE. CDR3 length: 14 residues. Trimming stripped 4 bases from V and 1 base from J, with 12 bases between.

This chain uses TRBV18 with TRBJ1-4; D perhaps matches TRBD1 (5 bases). Deletions cut 1 base from V and 8 bases from J, with 14 bases between. Germline V lookup: CDR1 KGHSH, CDR2 LQKENI. The CDR3 extends over 15 amino acids. This chain's CDR3 is CASSPQQDPGEKLFF. The CDR3 DNA follows: TGTGCCAGCTCACCACAACAGGACCCAGGAGAAAAACTGTTTTTT. The full variable domain, rest sourced from reference TRBV18 and TRBJ1-4, is NAGVMQNPRHLVRRRGQEARLRCSPMKGHSHVYWYRQLPEEGLKFMVYLQKENIIDESGMPKERFSAEFPKEGPSILRIQQVVRGDSAAYFCASSPQQDPGEKLFFGSGTQLSVL.

The rearrangement joins TRBV4-3 to TRBJ1-6; 11 positions match TRBD1. The germline V gene has CDR1 LGHNA and CDR2 YSLEER. V lost 4 bases to trimming and J lost 7 bases; unmatched junction nucleotides: 3. The CDR3 has 15 amino acids. The CDR3 here is CASSPGTGGNSPLHF. CDR3 bases: TGCGCCAGCAGCCCCGGGACAGGGGGGAATTCACCCCTCCACTTT.

This chain uses TRBV11-3 with TRBJ2-1, with 9 bases lining up with TRBD2. The germline CDR1 and CDR2 sequences are SGHNT and YENEEA. The CDR3 is made up of 14 amino acids. Trimming at V came to 6 bases and at J to 6 bases, leaving 6 bases not matched to a gene. The CDR3 region is CASSPGTSINEQFF. CDR3 sequence (DNA): TGTGCCAGCAGTCCCGGGACTAGCATCAATGAGCAGTTCTTC.

The chain carries TRBV6-4 and TRBJ1-2; the D is unclear. V gave up 0 bases and J gave up 6 bases, with 8 bases separating them. The germline gives CDR1 MRHNA, CDR2 SNTAGT. CDR3 length: 13 amino acids. CDR3 residues: CASSDSNSNGYTF. CDR3 DNA: TGTGCCAGCAGTGACTCGAACAGTAATGGCTACACCTTC.

This sequence joins TRBV5-5 and TRBJ2-3; possible D gene TRBD1, 5 bases. The V gene lost 2 bases and the J gene lost 2 bases, with 18 bases spanning the gap. The germline V gene has CDR1 SGHKS and CDR2 YYEKEE (reference sequence). This CDR3 is 17 amino acids long. CDR3 coding DNA: TGTGCCAGCAGCTTCAATCAGGGCAGGTTTATCACAGATACGCAGTATTTT. It yields the protein CASSFNQGRFITDTQYF.

The chain uses TRBV18 and TRBJ1-1; no clear D gene. This CDR3 contains 15 residues. V shed 2 bases and J shed 6 bases, with 16 bases lying between them. Germline V gene lookup returns CDR1 KGHSH and CDR2 LQKENI. CDR3 protein: CASSPEEGGSPEAFF. The CDR3 DNA sequence: TGTGCCAGCTCACCAGAGGAGGGAGGGTCCCCTGAAGCTTTCTTT.

In this sample, this clone turned up a few times. This chain connects TRBV10-1 to TRBJ1-5; D ambiguous. The CDR3 totals 21 residues. The germline V and J ends were trimmed by 10 bases and 0 bases, with 34 bases remaining between them. In germline, CDR1 is WNHNN, CDR2 SYGVQD (reference sequence). CDR3 sequence (DNA): TGCGCCATCGCGGTTTTTGATCACACTCATGATGCACTGTGTAGCAATCAGCCCCAGCATTTT. Encoded protein: CAIAVFDHTHDALCSNQPQHF.

This clone occurred a few times. The chain couples TRBV11-2 to TRBJ2-7; the match to TRBD2 covers 9 bases. J lost 2 bases, V lost 5 bases, and 10 bases had no gene match. Germline CDR1 SGHAT, CDR2 FQNNGV. The CDR3 sequence is 16 residues long. CDR3 region: CASSLHSSGAAYEQYF. The CDR3 DNA reads as TGTGCCAGCAGCCTACACTCTAGCGGGGCCGCCTACGAGCAGTACTTC.

This chain connects TRBV10-3 to TRBJ1-4; 7 bases are a match to TRBD1. V shed 2 bases, J shed 8 bases, and the junction held 8 bases outside the gene matches. This CDR3 spans 15 amino acids. CDR1 is ENHRY, CDR2 SYGVKD, per germline. Here the CDR3 reads CAISEPRGRGEKLFF. For the CDR3, the DNA is TGTGCCATCAGTGAGCCGAGGGGGCGAGGCGAAAAACTGTTTTTT.

This sequence joins TRBV7-9 and TRBJ1-6, with D unresolved. V gave up 1 base and J gave up 7 bases, with 8 bases separating them. The CDR3 totals 14 residues. Germline V gene lookup returns CDR1 SEHNR and CDR2 FQNEAQ (reference sequence). CDR3 loop: CASSLDLTNSPLHF. CDR3 bases: TGTGCCAGCAGCTTAGACCTGACAAATTCACCCCTCCACTTT.

This clone has more than one count but fewer than ten. The CDR3 sequence is CATSPKGTGGPLGGYTF. The CDR3 DNA sequence: TGTGCCACCTCCCCCAAGGGGACAGGGGGGCCTTTGGGTGGCTACACCTTC. V gene TRBV27 combines with J gene TRBJ1-2; 11 positions agree with TRBD1. The CDR3 contains 17 residues. Trimming took 10 bases from V and 7 from J; bases not matched to a gene: 20. Germline CDR1 MNHEY, CDR2 SMNVEV (reference sequence).

The gene calls are TRBV27 and TRBJ2-5; TRBD1 is a possible D gene (7 bases). Germline V lookup: CDR1 MNHEY, CDR2 SMNVEV (reference sequence). Trimming removed 2 bases at V and 5 bases at J, with 12 bases between. This CDR3 is built from 14 residues. Here the CDR3 reads CASSLGAGGETQYF. As DNA, the CDR3 is TGTGCCAGCAGTTTAGGGGCAGGGGGGGAGACCCAGTACTTC.

The count of this clone is one. V gene TRBV5-8 combines with J gene TRBJ1-5; no clear D gene. Trimming removed 0 bases from V and 8 bases from J, with 9 bases in between. CDR1 is SGHTS and CDR2 is YDEGEE in the germline V gene. The CDR3 runs 13 residues. The CDR3 nucleotides are TGTGCCAGCAGCTTGGAACATCAAAAGCCCCAGCATTTT. It is translated as CASSLEHQKPQHF.

The rearrangement links TRBV5-6 to TRBJ2-7, with 16 bases matching TRBD2. CDR1 and CDR2 from the germline V gene are SGHDT and YYEEEE. Germline trimming cut 4 bases from V and 2 bases from J; bases unmatched to any gene: 6. CDR3 length: 17 amino acids. CDR3 region: CASSGGTSGGGPYEQYF. The CDR3 DNA sequence: TGTGCCAGCAGCGGTGGGACTAGCGGGGGGGGTCCCTACGAGCAGTACTTC.

This clone was recorded once. The chain uses TRBV6-6 and TRBJ1-2, with 7 positions matching TRBD1. V was pared by 2 bases and J by 6 bases, with 6 bases of the junction left unmatched. This CDR3 region has 14 residues. The V gene's germline CDR1 is MNHNY and CDR2 SVGAGI (reference sequence). CDR3 protein: CASSYVTGDHGYTF. CDR3 bases: TGTGCCAGCAGTTACGTCACAGGGGACCATGGCTACACCTTC.

This clone has more than one count but fewer than ten. CDR3 protein: CASSENQGLGGYTF. In DNA form, the CDR3 reads TGTGCCAGCAGCGAAAACCAGGGTTTGGGTGGCTACACCTTC. V and J are TRBV9 and TRBJ1-2; a possible D gene is TRBD1 (5 bases). Germline CDR1 and CDR2: SGDLS and YYNGEE. There are 14 residues in the CDR3. Between the trimmed V and J ends, which lost 3 bases and 7 bases, there was a span of 16 bases.

The chain recombines TRBV15 with TRBJ1-2; no clear D gene. CDR1 LNHNV and CDR2 YYDKDF come from the germline V gene (reference sequence). V lost 0 bases and J 6 bases, leaving 5 bases between the germline ends. This CDR3 is 12 amino acids long. This chain's CDR3 is CATSRDSDGYTF. Written as DNA, the CDR3 is TGTGCCACCAGCAGAGATTCGGATGGCTACACCTTC. Full variable domain (missing parts from reference TRBV15 and TRBJ1-2): DAMVIQNPRYQVTQFGKPVTLSCSQTLNHNVMYWYQQKSSQAPKLLFHYYDKDFNNEADTPDNFQSRRPNTSFCFLDIRSPGLGDTAMYLCATSRDSDGYTFGSGTRLTVV.

CDR3: CASSVGGQGLLDTQYF. As DNA, the CDR3 is TGTGCCAGCAGCGTAGGGGGACAGGGATTGTTGGATACGCAGTATTTT. The chain employs TRBV9 and TRBJ2-3, with TRBD1 identical over 9 bases. V gave up 0 bases and J gave up 6 bases; unmatched junction bases: 8. The V gene's germline CDR1 is SGDLS and CDR2 YYNGEE. This CDR3 has 16 residues.

The V and J genes are TRBV30 and TRBJ1-1, with 8 bases that match TRBD1. J was trimmed by 2 bases and V by 4 bases; bases with no gene match: 3. This CDR3 comprises 13 residues. Germline V gene lookup returns CDR1 GTSNPN and CDR2 SVGIG (reference sequence). CDR3 sequence (DNA): TGTGCCTGGAACAGGGGGTCCAACACTGAAGCTTTCTTT. It codes for CAWNRGSNTEAFF.